This entry concerns a single T cell receptor beta chain. Its antigen remains unknown. The data stem from a study of CD8 T cells in ankylosing spondylitis. Study observations and caveats: Made up of fewer than ten highly homologous variants, a TCR beta motif appeared characteristic of ankylosing spondylitis blood.

TCRdb itself ran the 5' RACE reads through MiXCR, one entry per CDR3 protein. This sample has around 770,000 distinct CDR3 sequences; 15% to 20% occur once, and the top ten carry around a fifth. The clonotype comes from a male donor with ankylosing spondylitis. The source material was blood, either unsorted or a sorted T cell fraction (not recorded which).

The CDR3 sequence: CASSSFAWTGTLNTGELFF. The CDR3 nucleotides are TGTGCCAGCAGCTCTTTCGCCTGGACAGGGACTCTTAACACCGGGGAGCTGTTTTTT. This chain uses TRBV11-2 with TRBJ2-2, with 8 bases matching TRBD1. J was trimmed by 2 bases and V by 4 bases; bases with no gene match: 15. Germline V lookup: CDR1 SGHAT, CDR2 FQNNGV. The CDR3 covers 19 residues.